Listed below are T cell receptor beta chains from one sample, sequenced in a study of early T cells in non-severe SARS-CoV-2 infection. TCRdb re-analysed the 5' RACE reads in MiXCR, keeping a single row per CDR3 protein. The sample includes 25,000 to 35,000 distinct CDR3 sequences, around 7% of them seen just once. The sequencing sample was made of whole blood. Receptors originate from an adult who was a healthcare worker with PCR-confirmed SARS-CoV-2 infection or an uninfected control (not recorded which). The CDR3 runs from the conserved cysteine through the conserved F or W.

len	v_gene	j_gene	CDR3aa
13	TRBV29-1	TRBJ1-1	CSALTGLNTEAFF
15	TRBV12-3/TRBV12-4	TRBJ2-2	CASTPGLALTGELFF
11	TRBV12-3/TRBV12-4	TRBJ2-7	CASSSRGEQYF
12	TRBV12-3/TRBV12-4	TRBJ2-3	CASGGSTDTQYF
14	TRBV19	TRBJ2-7	CACRLGANSYEQYF
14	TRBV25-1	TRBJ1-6	CASSVITGNSPLHF
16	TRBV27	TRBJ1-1	CASSLSGGAWGTEAFF
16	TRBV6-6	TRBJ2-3	CASSYGTSGRTDTQYF
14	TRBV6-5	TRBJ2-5	CASSYSPGLKTQYF
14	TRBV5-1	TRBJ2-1	CASSLGTMINEQFF
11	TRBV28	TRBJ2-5	CASSPAETQYF
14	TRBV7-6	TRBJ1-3	CASSSGQGRNTIYF
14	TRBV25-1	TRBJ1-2	CASSDRDRGNGYTF
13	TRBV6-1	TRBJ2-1	CATASGTYNEQFF
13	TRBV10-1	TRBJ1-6	CASSGTFDSPLHF
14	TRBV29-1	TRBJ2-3	CSVEPLVAGDTQYF
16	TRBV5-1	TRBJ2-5	CASSPGLDRADQTQYF
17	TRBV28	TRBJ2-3	CASSSGLAGAPRDTQYF
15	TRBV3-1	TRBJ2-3	CASTESGAGTDTQYF
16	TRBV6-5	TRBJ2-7	CASSKPGTGWTYEQYF
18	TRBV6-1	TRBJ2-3	CASSVLAPGDWSTDTQYF
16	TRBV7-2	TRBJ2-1	CASREPTSGSYNEQFF
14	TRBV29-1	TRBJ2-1	CSVESTSGRGEQFF
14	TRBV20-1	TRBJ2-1	CSARSGTTYNEQFF
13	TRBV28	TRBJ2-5	CASSPVGGETQYF
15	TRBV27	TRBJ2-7	CASSFFPGSNYEQYF
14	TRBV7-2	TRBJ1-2	CASSLDGANYGYTF
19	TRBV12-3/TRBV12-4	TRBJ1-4	CASSIPPGRGDLTNEKLFF
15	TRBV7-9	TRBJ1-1	CASSFTGTANTEAFF
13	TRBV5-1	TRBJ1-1	CARPLGGNTEAFF
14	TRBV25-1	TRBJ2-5	CASSAGTGEETQYF
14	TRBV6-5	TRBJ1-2	CASSYETGEGGYTF
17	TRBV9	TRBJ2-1	CASSAGQGAPNANEQFF
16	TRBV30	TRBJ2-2	CAWSVNPGTNTGELFF
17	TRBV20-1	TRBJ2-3	CSAVGLSLVISTDTQYF
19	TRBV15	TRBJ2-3	CATSLTSGRAKWDTDTQYF
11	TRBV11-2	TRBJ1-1	CASSLEVEAFF
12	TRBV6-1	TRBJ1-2	CASSEDVRGYTF
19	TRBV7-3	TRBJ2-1	CASSPPPGTSGRADNEQFF
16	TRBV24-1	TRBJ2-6	CATSAASISGANVLTF
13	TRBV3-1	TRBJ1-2	CASSQENAYGYTF
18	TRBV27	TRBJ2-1	CASSTVGRREGLYNEQFF
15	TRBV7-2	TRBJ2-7	CASSLGSGTPYEQYF
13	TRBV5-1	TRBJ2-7	CASSRGSDYEQYF
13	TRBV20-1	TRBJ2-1	CSLRGVAYNEQFF
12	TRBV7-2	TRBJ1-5	CASSLANQPQHF
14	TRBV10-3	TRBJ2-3	CAISFLREMDTQYF
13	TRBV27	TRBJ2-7	CASSPRDRVEQYF
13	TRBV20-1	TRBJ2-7	CSADGGQIYEQYF
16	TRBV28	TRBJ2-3	CASSLRSSGSGLTQYF
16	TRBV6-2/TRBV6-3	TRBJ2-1	CASSYSLGGAGNEQFF
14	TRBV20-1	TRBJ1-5	CSARLRRGTQPQHF
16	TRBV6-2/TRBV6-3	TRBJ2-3	CASSSGTSGSFGTQYF